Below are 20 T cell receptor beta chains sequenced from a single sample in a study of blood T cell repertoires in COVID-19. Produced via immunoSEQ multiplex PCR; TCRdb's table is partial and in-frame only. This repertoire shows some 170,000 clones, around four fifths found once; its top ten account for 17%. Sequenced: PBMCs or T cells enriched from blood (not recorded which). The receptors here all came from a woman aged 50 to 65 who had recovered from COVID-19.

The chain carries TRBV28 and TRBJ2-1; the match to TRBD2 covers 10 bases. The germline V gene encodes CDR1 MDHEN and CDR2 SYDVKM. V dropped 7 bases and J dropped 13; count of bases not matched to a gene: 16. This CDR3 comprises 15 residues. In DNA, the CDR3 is TGTGCCAGCACGGTGAAAAGCGGGAGGGTTACGGGTCAGTTCTTC. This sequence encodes CASTVKSGRVTGQFF.

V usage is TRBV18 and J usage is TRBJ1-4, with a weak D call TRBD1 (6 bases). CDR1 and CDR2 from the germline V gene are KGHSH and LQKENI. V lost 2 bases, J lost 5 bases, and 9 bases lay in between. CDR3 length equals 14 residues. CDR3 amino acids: CASSPNRVNEKLFF. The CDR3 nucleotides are TGTGCCAGCTCACCAAACAGGGTAAATGAAAAACTGTTTTTT. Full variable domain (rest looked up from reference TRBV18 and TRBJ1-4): NAGVMQNPRHLVRRRGQEARLRCSPMKGHSHVYWYRQLPEEGLKFMVYLQKENIIDESGMPKERFSAEFPKEGPSILRIQQVVRGDSAAYFCASSPNRVNEKLFFGSGTQLSVL.

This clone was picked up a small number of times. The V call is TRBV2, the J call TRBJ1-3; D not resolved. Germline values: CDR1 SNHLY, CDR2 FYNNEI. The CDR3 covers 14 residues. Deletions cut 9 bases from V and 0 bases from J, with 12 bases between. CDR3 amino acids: CASRGIYSGNTIYF. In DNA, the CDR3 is TGTGCCAGTCGAGGGATATACTCTGGAAACACCATATATTTT.

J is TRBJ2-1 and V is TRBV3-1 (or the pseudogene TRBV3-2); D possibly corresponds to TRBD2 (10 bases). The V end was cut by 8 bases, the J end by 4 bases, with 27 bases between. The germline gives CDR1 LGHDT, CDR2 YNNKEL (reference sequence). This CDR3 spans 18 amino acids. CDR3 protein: CASGPGTGKLAGYNEQFF. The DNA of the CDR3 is TGTGCCAGCGGCCCCGGGACAGGGAAACTAGCGGGGTACAATGAGCAGTTCTTC.

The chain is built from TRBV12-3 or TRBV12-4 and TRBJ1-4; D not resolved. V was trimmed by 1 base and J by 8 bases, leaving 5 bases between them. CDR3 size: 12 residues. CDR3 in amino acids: CASSLGEEKLFF. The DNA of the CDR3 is TGTGCCAGCAGTTTAGGCGAAGAAAAACTGTTTTTT.

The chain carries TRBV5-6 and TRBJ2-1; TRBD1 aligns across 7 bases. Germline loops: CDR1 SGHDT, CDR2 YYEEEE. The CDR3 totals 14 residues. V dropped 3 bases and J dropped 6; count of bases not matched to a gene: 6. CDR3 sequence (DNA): TGTGCCAGCAGCTCCTGGAACAGGGGCAATGAGCAGTTCTTC. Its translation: CASSSWNRGNEQFF. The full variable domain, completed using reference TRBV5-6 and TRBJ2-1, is DAGVTQSPTHLIKTRGQQVTLRCSPKSGHDTVSWYQQALGQGPQFIFQYYEEEERQRGNFPDRFSGHQFPNYSSELNVNALLLGDSALYLCASSSWNRGNEQFFGPGTRLTVL.

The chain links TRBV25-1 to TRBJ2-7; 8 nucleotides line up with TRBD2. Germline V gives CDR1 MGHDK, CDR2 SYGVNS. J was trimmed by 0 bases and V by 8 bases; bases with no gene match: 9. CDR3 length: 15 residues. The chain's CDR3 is CASAPSGGTSYEQYF. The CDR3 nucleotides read TGTGCCAGCGCGCCGTCGGGAGGGACCTCCTACGAGCAGTACTTC.

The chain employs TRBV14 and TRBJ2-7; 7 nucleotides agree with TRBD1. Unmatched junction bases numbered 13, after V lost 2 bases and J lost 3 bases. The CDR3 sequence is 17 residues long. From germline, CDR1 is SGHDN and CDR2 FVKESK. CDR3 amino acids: CASSQKRTGGRDYEQYF. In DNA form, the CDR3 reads TGTGCCAGCAGCCAAAAAAGGACAGGAGGTCGGGACTACGAGCAGTACTTC.

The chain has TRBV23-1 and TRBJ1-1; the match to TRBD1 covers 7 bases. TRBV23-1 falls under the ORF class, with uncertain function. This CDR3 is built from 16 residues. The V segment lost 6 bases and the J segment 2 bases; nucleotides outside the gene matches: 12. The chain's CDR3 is CASRTLTGTVNTEAFF. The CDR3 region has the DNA TGCGCCAGCAGGACACTTACCGGGACAGTTAACACTGAAGCTTTCTTT.

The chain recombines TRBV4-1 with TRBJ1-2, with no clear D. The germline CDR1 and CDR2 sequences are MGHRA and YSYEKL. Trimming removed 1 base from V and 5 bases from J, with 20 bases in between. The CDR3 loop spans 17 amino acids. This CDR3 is CASSQGRFGSPLYGYTF. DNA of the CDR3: TGCGCCAGCAGCCAAGGCAGGTTTGGTAGTCCGCTTTATGGCTACACCTTC.

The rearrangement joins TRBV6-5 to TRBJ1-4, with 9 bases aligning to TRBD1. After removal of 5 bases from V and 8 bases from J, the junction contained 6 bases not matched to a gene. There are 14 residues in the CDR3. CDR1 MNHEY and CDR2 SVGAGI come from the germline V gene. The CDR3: CASSPGQGGEKLFF. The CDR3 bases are TGTGCCAGCAGTCCGGGACAGGGTGGGGAAAAACTGTTTTTT.

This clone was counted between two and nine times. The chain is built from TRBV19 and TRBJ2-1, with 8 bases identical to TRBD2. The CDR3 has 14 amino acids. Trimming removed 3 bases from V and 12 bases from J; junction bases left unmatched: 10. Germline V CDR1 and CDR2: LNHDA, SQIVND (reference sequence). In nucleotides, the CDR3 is TGTGCCAGTAGTATTAGCGGGACTCCTTGGGTGCAGTTCTTC. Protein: CASSISGTPWVQFF.

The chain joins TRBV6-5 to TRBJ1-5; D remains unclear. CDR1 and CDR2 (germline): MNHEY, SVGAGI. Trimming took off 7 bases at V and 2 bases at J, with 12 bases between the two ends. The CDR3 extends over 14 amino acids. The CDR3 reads CASTTNGGNQPQHF. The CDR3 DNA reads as TGTGCCAGCACTACTAACGGGGGCAATCAGCCCCAGCATTTT.

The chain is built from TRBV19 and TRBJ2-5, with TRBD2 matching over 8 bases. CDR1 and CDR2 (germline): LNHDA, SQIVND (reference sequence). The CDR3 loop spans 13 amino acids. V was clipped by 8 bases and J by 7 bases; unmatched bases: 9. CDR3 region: CASLAGPGGTQYF. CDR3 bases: TGTGCCAGTTTAGCGGGGCCGGGGGGGACCCAGTACTTC.

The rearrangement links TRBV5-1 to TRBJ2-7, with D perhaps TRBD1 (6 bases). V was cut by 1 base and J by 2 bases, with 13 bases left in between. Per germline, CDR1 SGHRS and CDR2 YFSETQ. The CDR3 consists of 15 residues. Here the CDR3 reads CASSLPSTGTYEQYF. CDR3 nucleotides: TGCGCCAGCAGCTTGCCATCGACAGGAACCTACGAGCAGTACTTC.

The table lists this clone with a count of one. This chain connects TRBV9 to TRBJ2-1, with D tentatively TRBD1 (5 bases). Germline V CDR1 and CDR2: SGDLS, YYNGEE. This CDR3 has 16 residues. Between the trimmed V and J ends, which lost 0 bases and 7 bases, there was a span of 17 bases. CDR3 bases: TGTGCCAGCAGCGTAGTTTCTTTTGCTGGGGCGAATGAGCAGTTCTTC. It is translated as CASSVVSFAGANEQFF.

CDR3 amino acids: CASSQDHGTSGTDTQYF. The CDR3 DNA is TGCGCCAGCAGCCAAGATCATGGGACTAGCGGCACAGATACGCAGTATTTT. The chain couples TRBV4-3 to TRBJ2-3; 10 bases align to TRBD2. CDR3 length equals 17 residues. Germline V lookup: CDR1 LGHNA, CDR2 YSLEER. The J segment lost 1 base and the V segment lost 0 bases, leaving 4 bases of the junction unmatched.

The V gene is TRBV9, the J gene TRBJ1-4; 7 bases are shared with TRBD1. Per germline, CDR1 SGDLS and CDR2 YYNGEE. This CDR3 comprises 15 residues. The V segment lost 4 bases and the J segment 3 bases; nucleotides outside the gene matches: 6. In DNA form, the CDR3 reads TGTGCCAGCAGCAAAACAGGGGTAGCTAATGAAAAACTGTTTTTT. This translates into CASSKTGVANEKLFF.

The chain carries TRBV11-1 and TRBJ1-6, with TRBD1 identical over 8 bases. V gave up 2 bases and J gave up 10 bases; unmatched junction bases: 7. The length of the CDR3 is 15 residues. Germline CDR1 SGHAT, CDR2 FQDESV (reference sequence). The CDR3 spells CASSLRQGADSPLHF. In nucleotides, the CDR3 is TGTGCCAGCAGCTTAAGGCAGGGGGCGGACTCACCCCTCCACTTT.

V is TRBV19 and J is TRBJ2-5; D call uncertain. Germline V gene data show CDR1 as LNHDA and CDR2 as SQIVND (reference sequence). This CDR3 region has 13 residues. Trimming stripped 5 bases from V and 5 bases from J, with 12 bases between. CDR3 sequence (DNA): TGTGCCAGTAGTCCTCGTGTACGGGAGACCCAGTACTTC. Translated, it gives CASSPRVRETQYF.